This T cell receptor (beta chain) was found in a study of blood T cell repertoires in COVID-19. Looked up from germline, CDR1 is LNHDA and CDR2 is SQIVND (reference sequence). The V end was cut by 3 bases, the J end by 1 base, with 9 bases between. The CDR3 is 15 amino acids. In the original analysis: Nucleated cell counts were estimated from reference gene primer amplification. The assay was immunoSEQ multiplex PCR, and TCRdb's table has in-frame clones only and misses some. The V and J calls and clone size were taken over from that table, and D and trimming were inferred from the DNA. The sample includes around 150,000 clones, approximately 80% of them seen just once.

The receptor's source is a woman aged 40 to 55 with COVID-19, enrolled during active disease. The chain employs TRBV19 and TRBJ2-2; D ambiguous. The specimen was peripheral blood. The CDR3 nucleotides are TGTGCCAGTAGTATTGCGACATTGAACACCGGGGAGCTGTTTTTT. Encoded protein: CASSIATLNTGELFF.